The next 28 T cell receptor beta chains were all read from a single sample in a study of control samples from healthy donors and cancer patients. Sequencing used immunoSEQ multiplex PCR; TCRdb keeps in-frame clones, though not all of them. The sample lists about 120,000 clones, 70% to 90% seen once, with around 3.4% in the top ten. The sample consisted of blood. The origin of the receptors is a man in his forties in good health.

The chain has TRBV29-1 and TRBJ2-1, with 12 bases that match TRBD2. CDR1 is SQVTM, CDR2 ANQGSEA, per germline. CDR3 length equals 17 residues. Germline trimming cut 6 bases from V and 2 bases from J; bases unmatched to any gene: 11. Here the CDR3 DNA reads TGCAGCGTCTACCGTCCTAGCGGGGGGGTAACCTACAATGAGCAGTTCTTC. The encoded protein is CSVYRPSGGVTYNEQFF.

The chain recombines TRBV7-3 with TRBJ1-6; 7 bases line up with TRBD1. CDR1 and CDR2 (germline): SGHTA, FQGTGA. The trim removed 5 bases at V and 8 bases at J, leaving 6 bases unmatched. The CDR3 totals 14 residues. The CDR3 region has the DNA TGTGCCAGCAGCGAAAGGGACAGTGATTCACCCCTCCACTTT. It specifies CASSERDSDSPLHF.

The chain joins TRBV4-1 to TRBJ2-7; unclear D gene. The CDR3 is 14 residues long. V shed 0 bases and J shed 8 bases, with 14 bases lying between them. CDR1 is MGHRA and CDR2 is YSYEKL in the germline V gene. In DNA form, the CDR3 reads TGCGCCAGCAGCCAAGATTCGACACAGAACCAGCAGTACTTC. This codes for CASSQDSTQNQQYF.

V usage is TRBV4-2 and J usage is TRBJ2-7, with D possibly being TRBD1 (6 bases). Germline V lookup: CDR1 LGHNA, CDR2 YNFKEQ. This CDR3 spans 15 amino acids. Trimming shortened V by 1 base and J by 2 bases, and 12 bases separated the two germline ends. CDR3 amino acids: CASSQVAGDPYEQYF. As DNA, the CDR3 is TGTGCCAGCAGCCAAGTCGCAGGGGACCCCTACGAGCAGTACTTC.

The rearrangement joins TRBV18 to TRBJ1-1; D unclear. Trimming stripped 1 base from V and 0 bases from J, with 9 bases between. Germline CDR1 is KGHSH and CDR2 is LQKENI. The CDR3 length is 15 residues. DNA for the CDR3: TGTGCCAGCTCACCACTCGCAGCCATGAACACTGAAGCTTTCTTT. Protein sequence: CASSPLAAMNTEAFF.

This clone has more than one count but fewer than ten. The chain carries TRBV7-3 and TRBJ1-1, with a weak D call TRBD1 (6 bases). The V end lost 1 base, the J end lost 1 base, and 22 bases lay between the germline ends. CDR1 is SGHTA and CDR2 is FQGTGA in the germline V gene. The CDR3 covers 19 residues. The CDR3 is CASSLSLDTRTEKNTEAFF. CDR3 nucleotides: TGTGCCAGCAGCTTAAGTTTGGATACCAGGACAGAGAAGAACACTGAAGCTTTCTTT.

This clone was counted a single time. The chain carries TRBV6-1 and TRBJ1-5; a possible D gene is TRBD1 (5 bases). V lost 2 bases, J lost 5 bases, and 13 bases lay in between. Germline CDR1 and CDR2: MNHNS and SASEGT. The CDR3 consists of 15 residues. The CDR3 loop reads CASSENEGAYQPQHF. The CDR3 DNA sequence: TGTGCCAGCAGTGAAAATGAAGGGGCCTATCAGCCCCAGCATTTT.

The chain couples TRBV4-3 to TRBJ2-1; D is unresolved. There are 15 residues in the CDR3. V was cut by 0 bases and J by 0 bases, with 6 bases left in between. The germline V gene has CDR1 LGHNA and CDR2 YSLEER. DNA of the CDR3: TGCGCCAGCAGCCAAGATAGACCCTCCTACAATGAGCAGTTCTTC. Encoded protein: CASSQDRPSYNEQFF.

CDR3 amino acids: CASSLDLPRRNYGYTF. DNA for the CDR3: TGTGCCAGCAGCTTGGATCTCCCCAGACGGAACTATGGCTACACCTTC. The chain couples TRBV5-6 to TRBJ1-2, with D uncertain. The ends were cut back, 0 bases at V and 2 bases at J, with 14 bases in the middle. The germline gives CDR1 SGHDT, CDR2 YYEEEE. This CDR3 has 16 residues.

This clone counts as medium-sized. The rearrangement uses TRBV6-5 and TRBJ2-3, with 11 bases lining up with TRBD2. V gave up 5 bases and J gave up 6 bases; unmatched junction bases: 4. Germline CDR1 MNHEY, CDR2 SVGAGI. CDR3 length: 14 residues. CDR3 sequence: CASSRLAGSDTQYF. DNA of the CDR3: TGTGCCAGCAGTCGACTAGCGGGGTCCGATACGCAGTATTTT.

This sequence joins TRBV3-1 (or the pseudogene TRBV3-2) and TRBJ2-7; 9 bases fit TRBD1. V was pared by 2 bases and J by 3 bases, with 11 bases of the junction left unmatched. This CDR3 comprises 17 residues. From germline, CDR1 is LGHDT and CDR2 YNNKEL (reference sequence). This CDR3 reads CASSQWQGTGFLYEQYF. The CDR3 DNA reads as TGTGCCAGCAGCCAATGGCAAGGGACAGGGTTTCTCTACGAGCAGTACTTC.

V usage is TRBV19 and J usage is TRBJ2-5, with TRBD2 identical over 8 bases. V lost 4 bases, J lost 2 bases, and 3 bases stayed unmatched. In germline, CDR1 is LNHDA, CDR2 SQIVND (reference sequence). This CDR3 spans 14 amino acids. The CDR3 DNA reads TGTGCCAGTAGTACCGGGGGGGGACAAGAGACCCAGTACTTC. This sequence encodes CASSTGGGQETQYF.

This clone was detected once. This rearrangement joins TRBV4-3 to TRBJ1-3, with D hard to call. Trimming stripped 0 bases from V and 1 base from J, with 10 bases between. There are 16 residues in the CDR3. Germline V CDR1 and CDR2: LGHNA, YSLEER. The CDR3 DNA sequence: TGCGCCAGCAGCCAAGAAGTCCGTTCTTCTGGAAACACCATATATTTT. This gives the protein CASSQEVRSSGNTIYF.

The rearrangement joins TRBV28 to TRBJ1-2, with 8 bases matching TRBD1. The CDR3 runs 13 residues. Per germline, CDR1 MDHEN and CDR2 SYDVKM. Trimming cost V 10 bases and J 6 bases; bases outside gene matches: 10. CDR3 bases: TGTGCCACCCGAACAGGGGGTAATAATGGCTACACCTTC. Amino acid sequence: CATRTGGNNGYTF.

The chain is built from TRBV19 and TRBJ1-1; D not certain. The CDR3 loop spans 13 amino acids. Germline-derived CDR1 and CDR2 are LNHDA and SQIVND (reference sequence). V shed 2 bases and J shed 2 bases, with 6 bases lying between them. In DNA, the CDR3 is TGTGCCAGTAGTATATCAGGAAACACTGAAGCTTTCTTT. It specifies CASSISGNTEAFF.

This rearrangement joins TRBV10-1 to TRBJ2-1; 8 bases map to TRBD2. V lost 4 bases to trimming and J lost 7 bases; unmatched junction nucleotides: 3. The germline CDR1 and CDR2 sequences are WNHNN and SYGVQD (reference sequence). CDR3 size: 13 residues. As DNA, the CDR3 is TGCGCCAGCAGTGTCCAGCGGGGGAATGAGCAGTTCTTC. Translated: CASSVQRGNEQFF.

This sequence joins TRBV9 and TRBJ1-2; 11 bases agree with TRBD1. The germline V gene has CDR1 SGDLS and CDR2 YYNGEE. There are 13 residues in the CDR3. V lost 3 bases and J lost 6; bases outside the gene matches: 1. The CDR3 DNA sequence: TGTGCCAGCAGCGGGGACAGGGGGGATGGCTACACCTTC. This sequence encodes CASSGDRGDGYTF.

The CDR3 here is CSVPSPLGGYEQYF. CDR3 sequence (DNA): TGCAGCGTTCCCAGCCCCTTGGGAGGCTACGAGCAGTACTTC. The chain is built from TRBV29-1 and TRBJ2-7, with a possible D match to TRBD2 (6 bases). The CDR3 runs to 14 residues. Trimming removed 5 bases at V and 3 bases at J, with 17 bases between. Germline CDR1 and CDR2: SQVTM and ANQGSEA.

The V and J genes are TRBV6-1 and TRBJ1-1; D possibly corresponds to TRBD1 (5 bases). The V gene's germline CDR1 is MNHNS and CDR2 SASEGT. This CDR3 comprises 14 residues. V lost 2 bases, J lost 5 bases, and 12 bases lay in between. CDR3 in amino acids: CASSENEGRTEAFF. CDR3 bases: TGTGCCAGCAGTGAAAATGAGGGGAGGACTGAAGCTTTCTTT.

This clone was detected once. The genes are TRBV7-9 and TRBJ2-2; 12 bases fit TRBD2. Germline loops: CDR1 SEHNR, CDR2 FQNEAQ (reference sequence). V gave up 5 bases and J gave up 5 bases; unmatched junction bases: 9. CDR3 length: 17 residues. The CDR3 protein is CASSPLTSGGPTGELFF. The CDR3 coding sequence is TGTGCCAGCAGCCCTCTGACTAGCGGGGGCCCAACCGGGGAGCTGTTTTTT.

The chain carries TRBV4-3 and TRBJ1-3; no reliable D call. This CDR3 contains 15 residues. Germline-derived CDR1 and CDR2 are LGHNA and YSLEER. V lost 0 bases and J 3 bases, leaving 9 bases between the germline ends. The chain's CDR3 is CASSQETKGGNTIYF. The CDR3 DNA follows: TGCGCCAGCAGCCAAGAAACGAAAGGTGGAAACACCATATATTTT.

The V and J genes are TRBV9 and TRBJ2-2; a weak D match, TRBD1 (5 bases). CDR3 length equals 14 residues. Trimming stripped 0 bases from V and 6 bases from J, with 9 bases between. In germline, CDR1 is SGDLS, CDR2 YYNGEE. CDR3 DNA: TGTGCCAGCAGCGTAGGATGGGGCGCCGGGGAGCTGTTTTTT. This codes for CASSVGWGAGELFF.

The chain has TRBV5-5 and TRBJ1-1, with a tentative D call TRBD1 (5 bases). Trimming pared 1 base from V and 5 bases from J, leaving 12 bases between. The V gene's germline CDR1 is SGHKS and CDR2 YYEKEE (reference sequence). The CDR3 sequence is 14 residues long. The CDR3 nucleotides read TGTGCCAGCAGCTTGTGGGGCCCTGGGACTGAAGCTTTCTTT. Amino acids: CASSLWGPGTEAFF.

V is TRBV6-6 and J is TRBJ2-1; D tentatively reads TRBD1 or TRBD2 (6 bases each). In germline, CDR1 is MNHNY, CDR2 SVGAGI (reference sequence). V was trimmed by 10 bases and J by 0 bases, leaving 16 bases between them. CDR3 length: 15 residues. CDR3: CATSRGASSYNEQFF. The CDR3 DNA follows: TGTGCCACCTCGAGGGGGGCCAGCTCCTACAATGAGCAGTTCTTC.

V is TRBV5-4 and J is TRBJ2-6; no clear D gene. From germline, CDR1 is SGHNT and CDR2 YYREEE (reference sequence). V was clipped by 1 base and J by 1 base, with 3 bases between them. This CDR3 has 14 amino acids. The CDR3 DNA is TGTGCCAGCAGCTTGCGATCTGGGGCCAACGTCCTGACTTTC. It codes for CASSLRSGANVLTF.

The chain has TRBV30 and TRBJ1-1, with D hard to call. Germline CDR1 and CDR2: GTSNPN and SVGIG (reference sequence). Trimming took 0 bases from V and 1 from J, leaving 9 bases between them. The CDR3 extends over 14 amino acids. The CDR3 DNA sequence: TGTGCCTGGAGTGTACTGTGGCAGAACACTGAAGCTTTCTTT. It encodes CAWSVLWQNTEAFF.

The rearrangement joins TRBV5-1 to TRBJ2-5, with no clear D. V dropped 1 base and J dropped 2 bases, with 9 bases sitting between them. Germline V gene lookup returns CDR1 SGHRS and CDR2 YFSETQ. The CDR3 has 14 residues. For the CDR3, the DNA is TGCGCCAGCAGCTTGTGGAGCTTACAAGAGACCCAGTACTTC. Its translation: CASSLWSLQETQYF. The full variable domain, in which reference TRBV5-1 and TRBJ2-5 provide the parts outside the CDR3, is KAGVTQTPRYLIKTRGQQVTLSCSPISGHRSVSWYQQTPGQGLQFLFEYFSETQRNKGNFPGRFSGRQFSNSRSEMNVSTLELGDSALYLCASSLWSLQETQYFGPGTRLLVL.

V is TRBV12-5 and J is TRBJ2-7; no reliable D call. Germline assignment: CDR1 LGHNT and CDR2 FRNRAP. Trimming took off 8 bases at V and 3 bases at J, with 14 bases between the two ends. The CDR3 length is 13 residues. CDR3 amino acids: CASNTGTHYEQYF. The CDR3 DNA reads TGTGCTAGTAACACCGGTACCCACTACGAGCAGTACTTC. The variable domain in full, completed from reference TRBV12-5 and TRBJ2-7, reads DARVTQTPRHKVTEMGQEVTMRCQPILGHNTVFWYRQTMMQGLELLAYFRNRAPLDDSGMPKDRFSAEMPDATLATLKIQPSEPRDSAVYFCASNTGTHYEQYFGPGTRLTVT.